This entry lists 21 T cell receptor beta chains sequenced from one sample in a study of blood T cell repertoires in COVID-19. Profiling relied on immunoSEQ multiplex PCR, and the TCRdb table lists in-frame clones only, not all of them. The table includes fewer than 150,000 clones, about nine tenths detected once. The sample was peripheral blood. Receptor source: a human donor in a cohort sampled during active COVID-19.

V usage is TRBV7-2 and J usage is TRBJ2-7, with no clear D. Germline V CDR1 and CDR2: SGHTA, FQGNSA. V was cut by 2 bases and J by 5 bases, with 13 bases left in between. This CDR3 comprises 14 residues. The CDR3 DNA is TGTGCCAGCAGCTTACTTGCGGCGAGCGACGAGCAGTACTTC. It is translated as CASSLLAASDEQYF.

In its sample, this clone was seen once. This rearrangement joins TRBV5-1 to TRBJ2-7; 12 nucleotides match TRBD2. The V segment lost 3 bases and the J segment 0 bases; nucleotides outside the gene matches: 13. CDR1 and CDR2 from the germline V gene are SGHRS and YFSETQ. This CDR3 is built from 19 residues. The CDR3 nucleotides read TGCGCCAGCAGCTCGAGACCCCCAGCACTAGCGGGAGGCTCCTACGAGCAGTACTTC. As protein: CASSSRPPALAGGSYEQYF. Together with reference TRBV5-1 and TRBJ2-7, the CDR3 gives the full variable domain: KAGVTQTPRYLIKTRGQQVTLSCSPISGHRSVSWYQQTPGQGLQFLFEYFSETQRNKGNFPGRFSGRQFSNSRSEMNVSTLELGDSALYLCASSSRPPALAGGSYEQYFGPGTRLTVT.

The genes are TRBV20-1 and TRBJ2-5, with D uncertain. The V gene lost 8 bases and the J gene lost 4 bases, with 8 bases spanning the gap. There are 10 residues in the CDR3. The germline gives CDR1 DFQATT, CDR2 SNEGSKA (reference sequence). The CDR3 sequence: CSLTGETQYF. For the CDR3, the DNA is TGCAGTCTCACGGGAGAGACCCAGTACTTC.

This clone occurred once. The chain recombines TRBV9 with TRBJ2-3, with 13 bases lining up with TRBD2. The CDR3 contains 17 residues. Germline lookup yields CDR1 SGDLS and CDR2 YYNGEE. V shed 2 bases, J shed 4 bases, and the junction held 7 bases outside the gene matches. CDR3 nucleotides: TGTGCCAGCAGCGTCCTGACTAGCGGGGGGCGCCCAGATACGCAGTATTTT. It translates to CASSVLTSGGRPDTQYF.

This clone appeared once. The rearrangement uses TRBV19 and TRBJ2-2; 7 nucleotides match TRBD2. Germline assignment: CDR1 LNHDA and CDR2 SQIVND (reference sequence). This CDR3 spans 17 amino acids. Trimming at V came to 7 bases and at J to 4 bases, leaving 15 bases not matched to a gene. The CDR3 DNA reads TGTGCCAGTACCACACCGGGAGGATACGGTGGCACCGGGGAGCTGTTTTTT. Its translation: CASTTPGGYGGTGELFF.

CDR3 loop: CASTQAPQGMRTEAFF. The CDR3 DNA follows: TGTGCCAGTACCCAAGCCCCGCAGGGAATGAGGACTGAAGCTTTCTTT. The chain uses TRBV19 and TRBJ1-1, with D possibly matching TRBD1 (5 bases). The V end was cut by 7 bases, the J end by 5 bases, with 23 bases between. The CDR3 is 16 amino acids. Germline assignment: CDR1 LNHDA and CDR2 SQIVND (reference sequence).

The chain is built from TRBV28 and TRBJ2-3; D remains ambiguous. The CDR3 contains 12 residues. V lost 3 bases to trimming and J lost 11 bases, with 12 bases between them. The germline V gene encodes CDR1 MDHEN and CDR2 SYDVKM. The CDR3 DNA reads TGTGCCAGCAGTTTGGGTATACGGAGGCAGTATTTT. Translating it yields CASSLGIRRQYF.

This rearrangement joins TRBV9 to TRBJ2-6; D remains unclear. Trimming removed 3 bases at V and 1 base at J, with 5 bases between. The CDR3 consists of 14 residues. Germline CDR1 SGDLS, CDR2 YYNGEE. CDR3 sequence: CASSEQSGANVLTF. CDR3 DNA: TGTGCCAGCAGCGAGCAATCTGGGGCCAACGTCCTGACTTTC.

Written as DNA, the CDR3 is TGTGCCAGCAGTGACTCGAATGGGGGAGGGGTAGCTTTCTTT. Residues: CASSDSNGGGVAFF. The chain carries TRBV6-4 and TRBJ1-1; D may be TRBD1 (5 bases). V lost 0 bases to trimming and J lost 10 bases, with 15 bases between them. The CDR3 is made up of 14 amino acids. Germline V gene sequence: CDR1 MRHNA, CDR2 SNTAGT.

The genes are TRBV3-1 (or the pseudogene TRBV3-2) and TRBJ1-1; no clear D. Trimming removed 1 base at V and 3 bases at J, with 6 bases between. Germline loops: CDR1 LGHDT, CDR2 YNNKEL (reference sequence). CDR3 length equals 13 residues. CDR3 region: CASSQGAHTEAFF. The DNA for the CDR3 is TGTGCCAGCAGCCAAGGGGCTCACACTGAAGCTTTCTTT.

The chain carries TRBV30 and TRBJ2-2; the D is unclear. Germline CDR1 is GTSNPN and CDR2 is SVGIG (reference sequence). Trimming pared 3 bases from V and 4 bases from J, leaving 9 bases between. The CDR3 is 13 residues long. CDR3 sequence reads: CAWRPSGTGELFF. As DNA, the CDR3 is TGTGCCTGGAGGCCTTCGGGCACCGGGGAGCTGTTTTTT.

This chain uses TRBV6-6 with TRBJ1-2, with TRBD1 matching over 8 bases. Germline CDR1 MNHNY, CDR2 SVGAGI (reference sequence). Trimming at V came to 5 bases and at J to 7 bases, leaving 6 bases not matched to a gene. The CDR3 runs 13 residues. CDR3 in DNA: TGTGCCAGCAGTCATCCGGGACAGGTTGGCTACACCTTC. Translation gives CASSHPGQVGYTF.

The chain employs TRBV3-1 (or the pseudogene TRBV3-2) and TRBJ2-1; the D gene is possibly TRBD1 (5 bases). CDR1 is LGHDT, CDR2 YNNKEL, per germline (reference sequence). The V end was cut by 0 bases, the J end by 2 bases, with 11 bases between. This CDR3 has 16 residues. CDR3 nucleotide sequence: TGTGCCAGCAGCCAAGAATATTTAGGGGCCTACAATGAGCAGTTCTTC. This codes for CASSQEYLGAYNEQFF.

V and J are TRBV30 and TRBJ1-2, with D tentatively TRBD1 (6 bases). The CDR3 contains 13 residues. V lost 0 bases and J 7 bases, leaving 12 bases between the germline ends. Germline CDR1 and CDR2: GTSNPN and SVGIG (reference sequence). The CDR3 nucleotides are TGTGCCTGGAGTGTGAACAGGGATGGTGGCTACACCTTC. Protein sequence: CAWSVNRDGGYTF.

This clone was counted only a few times. The rearrangement links TRBV2 to TRBJ1-2, with D maybe TRBD1 (5 bases). V lost 6 bases and J lost 4, with 12 bases in between. The CDR3 runs 13 residues. In germline, CDR1 is SNHLY, CDR2 FYNNEI. In DNA form, the CDR3 reads TGTGCCAGCAGGGAGACAGACCTCTATGGCTACACCTTC. It specifies CASRETDLYGYTF.

This rearrangement joins TRBV11-2 to TRBJ1-1, with 7 bases matching TRBD1. Trimming took 4 bases from V and 0 from J; bases not matched to a gene: 5. Germline V gene lookup returns CDR1 SGHAT and CDR2 FQNNGV. The CDR3 is 15 residues long. As DNA, the CDR3 is TGTGCCAGCAGCTCTCGACAGGGAGTGAACACTGAAGCTTTCTTT. Residues: CASSSRQGVNTEAFF.

The chain links TRBV5-4 to TRBJ2-2, with TRBD1 matching over 7 bases. CDR1 is SGHNT and CDR2 is YYREEE in the germline V gene (reference sequence). The CDR3 spans 16 residues. J was trimmed by 3 bases and V by 7 bases; bases with no gene match: 12. In nucleotides, the CDR3 is TGTGCCAGCGAGAGGGTTTTAGGGGGCGACACCGGGGAGCTGTTTTTT. Its translation: CASERVLGGDTGELFF.

V gene TRBV28 combines with J gene TRBJ1-1; D gene unclear. Germline-derived CDR1 and CDR2 are MDHEN and SYDVKM. Trimming took off 1 base at V and 5 bases at J, with 14 bases between the two ends. The CDR3 totals 15 residues. The CDR3 sequence: CASSLFTPPGTEAFF. CDR3 DNA sequence: TGTGCCAGCAGTTTATTTACACCCCCGGGGACTGAAGCTTTCTTT.

The CDR3 DNA follows: TGTGCCAGCGGATGGGGGAGGGCGTTTCTCAATGAGCAGTTCTTC. Its translation is CASGWGRAFLNEQFF. The chain couples TRBV11-3 to TRBJ2-1; 7 bases agree with TRBD2. CDR3 size: 15 residues. The V and J ends lost 8 bases and 6 bases, in that order; junction bases with no gene match: 13. CDR1 is SGHNT, CDR2 YENEEA, per germline.

The V and J genes are TRBV5-1 and TRBJ1-1; D call uncertain. This CDR3 spans 15 amino acids. Germline V gene data show CDR1 as SGHRS and CDR2 as YFSETQ. V lost 0 bases and J lost 0, with 9 bases in between. The CDR3 reads CASSLAEGLNTEAFF. CDR3 in DNA: TGCGCCAGCAGCTTGGCGGAGGGCCTGAACACTGAAGCTTTCTTT.

There are a few counts of this clone. This chain uses TRBV9 with TRBJ1-6; 7 nucleotides line up with TRBD1. V gave up 0 bases and J gave up 10 bases; unmatched junction bases: 7. CDR3 length equals 15 residues. Germline values: CDR1 SGDLS, CDR2 YYNGEE. The CDR3 protein is CASSVDRGTWSPLHF. As DNA, the CDR3 is TGTGCCAGCAGCGTAGACAGGGGAACCTGGTCACCCCTCCACTTT.